This record looks at one T cell receptor beta chain sequence and its context. Its antigen is unidentified. This sample's time point: cycle 4 day 1 (C4D1), after six to seven weeks of nivolumab. Relapses following autologous stem cell transplantation were seen in all patients, with brentuximab vedotin exposure varying. These data come from a study of PD-1 blockade in classical Hodgkin lymphoma. Overall study findings and caveats: There remain no defined causes for the repertoire differences, which possibly reflect disease activity or prior therapy. As was reported, newly diagnosed patients showed lower baseline TCR diversity than healthy donors did.

The CDR3 contains 16 residues. V dropped 0 bases and J dropped 6 bases, with 15 bases sitting between them. Germline loops: CDR1 SGDLS, CDR2 YYNGEE. Profiling relied on immunoSEQ multiplex PCR, and the TCRdb table lists in-frame clones only, not all of them. Among some 110,000 clones listed, more than 70% were seen once. The chain joins TRBV9 to TRBJ1-4; tentatively, D is TRBD1 (6 bases). The specimen comprised peripheral blood mononuclear cells (PBMCs), sampled before the fourth cycle of nivolumab. The sequence derives from a human donor with classical Hodgkin lymphoma. Here the CDR3 reads CASSVGPGQGDEKLFF. The CDR3 nucleotides are TGTGCCAGCAGCGTAGGTCCGGGACAAGGGGATGAAAAACTGTTTTTT.